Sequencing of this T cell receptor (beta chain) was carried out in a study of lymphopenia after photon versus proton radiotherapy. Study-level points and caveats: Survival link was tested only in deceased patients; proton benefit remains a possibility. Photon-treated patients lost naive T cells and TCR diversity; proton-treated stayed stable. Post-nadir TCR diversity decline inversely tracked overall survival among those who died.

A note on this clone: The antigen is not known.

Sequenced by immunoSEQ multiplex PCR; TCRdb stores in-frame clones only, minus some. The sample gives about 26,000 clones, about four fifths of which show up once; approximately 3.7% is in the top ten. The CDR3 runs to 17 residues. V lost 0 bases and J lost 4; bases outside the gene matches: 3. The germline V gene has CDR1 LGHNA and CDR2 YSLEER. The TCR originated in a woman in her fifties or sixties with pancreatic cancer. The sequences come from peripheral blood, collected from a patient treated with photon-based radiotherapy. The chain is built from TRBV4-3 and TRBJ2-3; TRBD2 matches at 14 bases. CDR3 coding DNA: TGCGCCAGCAGCCAAGAGGGACTAGCGGGAGTCCCAGATACGCAGTATTTT. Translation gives CASSQEGLAGVPDTQYF.